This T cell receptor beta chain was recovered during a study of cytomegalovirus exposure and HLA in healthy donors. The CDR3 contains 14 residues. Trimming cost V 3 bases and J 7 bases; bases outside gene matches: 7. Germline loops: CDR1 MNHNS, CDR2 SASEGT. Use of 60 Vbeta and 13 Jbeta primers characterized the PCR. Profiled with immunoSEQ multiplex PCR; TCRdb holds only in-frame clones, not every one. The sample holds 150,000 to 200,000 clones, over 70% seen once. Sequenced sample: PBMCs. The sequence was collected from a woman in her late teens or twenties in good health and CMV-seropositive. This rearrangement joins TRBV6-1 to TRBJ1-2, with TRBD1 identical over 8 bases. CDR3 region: CASSEGQGAGGYTF. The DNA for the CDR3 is TGTGCCAGCAGTGAGGGGCAGGGGGCGGGTGGCTACACCTTC.